A selection of T cell receptor beta chains follows, all from one sample in a study of shared clonotypes between healthy human individuals. Sequencing was performed with immunoSEQ multiplex PCR; in TCRdb, only in-frame clones are kept and a portion is missing. The sample includes roughly 1,600,000 clones, just under 99% seen only once; the top ten take approximately 0.4%. The sequenced sample was naive CD4+ T cells sorted from blood. The receptors were sampled from a man aged 25 to 40 in good health. CDR3s include the opening cysteine and the closing phenylalanine or tryptophan. The D gene is left open where the match is weak. Size is omitted from some rows. Given values are once, few, many or a class for expanded clones.

clone_size: NA
d_call: NA
j_call: TRBJ2-2
v_call: TRBV2
cdr3_aa: CASSQNSRVREVRRGSNGELFF
cdr3_nt: TGTGCCAGCAGTCAAAATAGTAGGGTGAGAGAGGTGCGGAGAGGTAGTAACGGGGAGCTGTTTTTT

clone_size: NA
d_call: NA
j_call: TRBJ2-7
v_call: TRBV11-2
cdr3_aa: CASSLRGTPTYEQYF
cdr3_nt: TGTGCCAGCAGCCTCCGGGGGACCCCTACCTACGAGCAGTACTTC

clone_size: NA
d_call: TRBD2
j_call: TRBJ2-7
v_call: TRBV28
cdr3_aa: CASSLGRTSGRGAYF
cdr3_nt: TGTGCCAGCAGTCTCGGGCGGACTAGCGGGAGAGGAGCGTACTTC

clone_size: NA
d_call: NA
j_call: TRBJ1-2
v_call: TRBV7-9
cdr3_aa: CASSLGEGTYGYTF
cdr3_nt: TGTGCCAGCAGCTTAGGGGAGGGGACCTATGGCTACACCTTC

clone_size: NA
d_call: NA
j_call: TRBJ2-7
v_call: TRBV15
cdr3_aa: CATSRGPGAAYEQYF
cdr3_nt: TGTGCCACCAGCAGAGGGCCCGGAGCGGCCTACGAGCAGTACTTC

clone_size: once
d_call: NA
j_call: TRBJ2-1
v_call: TRBV7-2
cdr3_aa: CASSLGVSPSYNEQFF
cdr3_nt: TGTGCCAGCAGCTTAGGGGTCTCCCCGTCCTACAATGAGCAGTTCTTC

clone_size: NA
d_call: TRBD2
j_call: TRBJ2-2
v_call: TRBV11-2
cdr3_aa: CASSLRLAQPGELFF
cdr3_nt: TGTGCCAGCAGCTTGAGACTAGCCCAACCCGGGGAGCTGTTTTTT

clone_size: once
d_call: NA
j_call: TRBJ2-5
v_call: TRBV30
cdr3_aa: CAGTGTSETQYF
cdr3_nt: TGTGCCGGTACAGGGACGTCGGAGACCCAGTACTTC

clone_size: NA
d_call: TRBD1
j_call: TRBJ2-1
v_call: TRBV7-2
cdr3_aa: CASSLVGTGFNEQFF
cdr3_nt: TGTGCCAGCAGCTTAGTAGGGACAGGGTTTAATGAGCAGTTCTTC

clone_size: NA
d_call: NA
j_call: TRBJ2-7
v_call: TRBV6-6
cdr3_aa: CASTDAPVSGEQYF
cdr3_nt: TGTGCCAGCACCGACGCTCCGGTGTCGGGCGAGCAGTACTTC

clone_size: NA
d_call: TRBD2
j_call: TRBJ2-3
v_call: TRBV11-2
cdr3_aa: CASSPSGRTDTQYF
cdr3_nt: TGTGCCAGCAGTCCTAGCGGGAGAACAGATACGCAGTATTTT

clone_size: once
d_call: TRBD1
j_call: TRBJ2-7
v_call: TRBV5-1
cdr3_aa: CASSLEGAIVQYF
cdr3_nt: TGCGCCAGCAGCTTGGAGGGGGCTATTGTGCAGTACTTC

clone_size: NA
d_call: NA
j_call: TRBJ1-2
v_call: TRBV2
cdr3_aa: CASSEDKTNYGYTF
cdr3_nt: TGTGCCAGCAGTGAAGACAAGACGAACTATGGCTACACCTTC

clone_size: NA
d_call: NA
j_call: TRBJ2-2
v_call: TRBV7-9
cdr3_aa: CASSTRLGATGELFF
cdr3_nt: TGTGCCAGCAGCACCAGACTAGGTGCGACCGGGGAGCTGTTTTTT

clone_size: NA
d_call: TRBD1
j_call: TRBJ1-3
v_call: TRBV5-1
cdr3_aa: CASSFSGTVSGNTIYF
cdr3_nt: TGCGCCAGCAGCTTTTCCGGGACAGTCTCTGGAAACACCATATATTTT

clone_size: NA
d_call: NA
j_call: TRBJ2-5
v_call: TRBV9
cdr3_aa: CASSVARDRYQETQYF
cdr3_nt: TGTGCCAGCAGCGTAGCTCGAGACAGATACCAAGAGACCCAGTACTTC

clone_size: NA
d_call: TRBD1
j_call: TRBJ2-1
v_call: TRBV9
cdr3_aa: CASSPRDRPPYNEQFF
cdr3_nt: TGTGCCAGCAGCCCCCGGGACAGACCCCCCTACAATGAGCAGTTCTTC

clone_size: NA
d_call: NA
j_call: TRBJ2-5
v_call: TRBV4-2
cdr3_aa: CASSQDRLEGRGWETQYF
cdr3_nt: TGTGCCAGCAGCCAAGATCGGTTGGAGGGGAGAGGTTGGGAGACCCAGTACTTC

clone_size: NA
d_call: NA
j_call: TRBJ2-3
v_call: TRBV19
cdr3_aa: CASSIVGRGSTDTQYF
cdr3_nt: TGTGCCAGTAGTATAGTCGGCAGGGGAAGCACAGATACGCAGTATTTT

clone_size: NA
d_call: NA
j_call: TRBJ2-7
v_call: TRBV5-8
cdr3_aa: CASSLLTGSYEQYF
cdr3_nt: TGTGCCAGCAGCTTGCTGACAGGTAGCTACGAGCAGTACTTC

clone_size: NA
d_call: TRBD1
j_call: TRBJ1-5
v_call: TRBV4-1
cdr3_aa: CASSRQGQSNQPQHF
cdr3_nt: TGCGCCAGCAGCCGGCAGGGACAGTCAAATCAGCCCCAGCATTTT

clone_size: NA
d_call: TRBD2
j_call: TRBJ2-1
v_call: TRBV7-6
cdr3_aa: CASSFVAGGPGNEQFF
cdr3_nt: TGTGCCAGCAGCTTTGTTGCGGGAGGGCCGGGGAATGAGCAGTTCTTC

clone_size: NA
d_call: TRBD1
j_call: TRBJ2-3
v_call: TRBV7-3
cdr3_aa: CASSLRTGGDTQYF
cdr3_nt: TGTGCCAGCAGCTTAAGAACAGGGGGAGATACGCAGTATTTT

clone_size: once
d_call: NA
j_call: TRBJ1-1
v_call: TRBV27
cdr3_aa: CASSFFHSMNTEAFF
cdr3_nt: TGTGCCAGCAGTTTCTTCCACAGCATGAACACTGAAGCTTTCTTT

clone_size: NA
d_call: NA
j_call: TRBJ1-5
v_call: TRBV10-3
cdr3_aa: CAISGRGYQPQHF
cdr3_nt: TGTGCCATCAGTGGCCGGGGTTATCAGCCCCAGCATTTT

clone_size: NA
d_call: NA
j_call: TRBJ2-2
v_call: TRBV11-2
cdr3_aa: CASSLDPEGTFANTGELFF
cdr3_nt: TGTGCCAGCAGCTTAGATCCCGAGGGGACATTCGCGAACACCGGGGAGCTGTTTTTT

clone_size: NA
d_call: NA
j_call: TRBJ2-1
v_call: TRBV5-1
cdr3_aa: CASSLASTVRIEQFF
cdr3_nt: TGCGCCAGCAGCTTGGCTTCCACCGTACGCATTGAGCAGTTCTTC

clone_size: NA
d_call: TRBD1
j_call: TRBJ2-7
v_call: TRBV5-8
cdr3_aa: CASSLVRDRGFNEQYF
cdr3_nt: TGTGCCAGCAGCTTGGTCCGGGACAGGGGGTTTAACGAGCAGTACTTC

clone_size: NA
d_call: TRBD1
j_call: TRBJ1-5
v_call: TRBV5-5
cdr3_aa: CASTTTGDQPQHF
cdr3_nt: TGTGCCAGCACCACGACAGGGGATCAGCCCCAGCATTTT

clone_size: NA
d_call: TRBD2
j_call: TRBJ2-1
v_call: TRBV4-3
cdr3_aa: CASSPTSGRNEQFF
cdr3_nt: TGCGCCAGCAGCCCAACTAGCGGGAGAAATGAGCAGTTCTTC

clone_size: NA
d_call: NA
j_call: TRBJ1-1
v_call: TRBV10-3
cdr3_aa: CAIKPDKRTGEAFF
cdr3_nt: TGTGCCATCAAACCGGACAAACGTACGGGTGAAGCTTTCTTT

clone_size: NA
d_call: NA
j_call: TRBJ1-5
v_call: TRBV5-1
cdr3_aa: CASSPGEGSNQPQHF
cdr3_nt: TGCGCCAGCAGCCCTGGGGAAGGTTCTAATCAGCCCCAGCATTTT